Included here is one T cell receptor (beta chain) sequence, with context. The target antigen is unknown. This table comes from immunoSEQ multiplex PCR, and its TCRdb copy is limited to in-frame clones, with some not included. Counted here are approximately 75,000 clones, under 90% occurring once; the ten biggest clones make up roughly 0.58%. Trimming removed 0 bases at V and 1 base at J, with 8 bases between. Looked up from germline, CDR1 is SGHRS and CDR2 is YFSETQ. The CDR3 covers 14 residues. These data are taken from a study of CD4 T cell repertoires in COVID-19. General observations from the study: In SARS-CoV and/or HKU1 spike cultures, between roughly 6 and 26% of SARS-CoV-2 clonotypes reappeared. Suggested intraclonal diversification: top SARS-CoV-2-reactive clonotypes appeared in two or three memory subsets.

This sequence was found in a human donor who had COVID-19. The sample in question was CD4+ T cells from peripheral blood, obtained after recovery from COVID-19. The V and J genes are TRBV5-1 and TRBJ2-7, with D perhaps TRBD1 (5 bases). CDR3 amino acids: CASSLGDSSYEQYF. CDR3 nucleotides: TGCGCCAGCAGCTTGGGTGACAGTTCCTACGAGCAGTACTTC. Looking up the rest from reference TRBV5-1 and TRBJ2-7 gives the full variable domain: KAGVTQTPRYLIKTRGQQVTLSCSPISGHRSVSWYQQTPGQGLQFLFEYFSETQRNKGNFPGRFSGRQFSNSRSEMNVSTLELGDSALYLCASSLGDSSYEQYFGPGTRLTVT.